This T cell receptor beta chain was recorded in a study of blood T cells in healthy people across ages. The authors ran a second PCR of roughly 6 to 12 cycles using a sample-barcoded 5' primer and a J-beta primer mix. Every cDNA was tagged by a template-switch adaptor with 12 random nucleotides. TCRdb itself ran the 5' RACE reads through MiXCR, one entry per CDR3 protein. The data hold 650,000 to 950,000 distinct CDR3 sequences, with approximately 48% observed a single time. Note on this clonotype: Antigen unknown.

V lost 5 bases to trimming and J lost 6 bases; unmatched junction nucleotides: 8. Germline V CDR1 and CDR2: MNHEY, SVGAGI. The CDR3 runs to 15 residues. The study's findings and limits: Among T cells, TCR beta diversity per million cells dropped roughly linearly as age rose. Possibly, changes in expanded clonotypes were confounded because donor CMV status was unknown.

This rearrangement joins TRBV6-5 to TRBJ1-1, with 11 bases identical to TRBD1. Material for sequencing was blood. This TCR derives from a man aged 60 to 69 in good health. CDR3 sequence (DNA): TGTGCCAGCAGTCCCCGGGACAGGGGGATAGCTGAAGCTTTCTTT. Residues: CASSPRDRGIAEAFF.